These 12 T cell receptor beta chains were all obtained from the same sample, sequenced in a study of blood T cell repertoires in COVID-19 (dated by TCRdb to the early 2020s). Library preparation was by the immunoSEQ multiplex PCR assay. In TCRdb, the immuneACCESS table is reduced to in-frame sequences with V and J assigned. These tables do not hold every clone; where another copy was compared, an unresolved V gene accounts for under half, and the others remain unexplained. The sample table shows under 300,000 clones, and 65% to 90% are seen once. Approximately 5% of the sample is in the top ten clones. Sequenced material: peripheral blood. All receptors come from a woman aged 80 or over with active or convalescent COVID-19.

The chain carries TRBV4-1 and TRBJ2-1, with D maybe TRBD1 (6 bases). There are 16 residues in the CDR3. Germline V gives CDR1 MGHRA, CDR2 YSYEKL. The V and J ends lost 4 bases and 9 bases respectively, with 22 bases between them. CDR3 sequence (DNA): TGCGCCAGCAGCCCGACCTCGAGATGGGGGCGGGTTGAGCAGTTCTTC. It yields the protein CASSPTSRWGRVEQFF.

The chain joins TRBV5-1 to TRBJ1-1; D is unresolved. CDR3 length: 14 amino acids. CDR1 is SGHRS, CDR2 YFSETQ, per germline. Trimming removed 4 bases from V and 3 bases from J, with 13 bases in between. DNA for the CDR3: TGCGCCAGCAGCCCTAGCAGTGGGGACACTGAAGCTTTCTTT. Encoded protein: CASSPSSGDTEAFF.

This clone was picked up one time. V is TRBV5-4 and J is TRBJ2-5; D possibly corresponds to TRBD1 (5 bases). Trimming stripped 0 bases from V and 0 bases from J, with 12 bases between. The CDR3 covers 16 residues. CDR1 and CDR2 from the germline V gene are SGHNT and YYREEE (reference sequence). The CDR3: CASSLGSAGYQETQYF. CDR3 DNA sequence: TGTGCCAGCAGCTTGGGGTCGGCAGGGTACCAAGAGACCCAGTACTTC.

The rearrangement links TRBV2 to TRBJ1-1; D is undetermined. V lost 3 bases to trimming and J lost 3 bases, with 11 bases between them. This CDR3 spans 14 amino acids. Per germline, CDR1 SNHLY and CDR2 FYNNEI. The CDR3 nucleotides are TGTGCCAGCAGTGACCGGTCGGTGTACACTGAAGCTTTCTTT. It translates to CASSDRSVYTEAFF.

This rearrangement joins TRBV30 to TRBJ2-5; the D is unclear. From germline, CDR1 is GTSNPN and CDR2 SVGIG (reference sequence). The V end lost 1 base, the J end lost 4 bases, and 7 bases lay between the germline ends. There are 12 residues in the CDR3. As DNA, the CDR3 is TGTGCCTGGAGTGACCTCAGAGAGACCCAGTACTTC. Its translation: CAWSDLRETQYF. The complete variable domain, with remaining parts taken from reference TRBV30 and TRBJ2-5, reads SQTIHQWPATLVQPVGSPLSLECTVEGTSNPNLYWYRQAAGRGLQLLFYSVGIGQISSEVPQNLSASRPQDRQFILSSKKLLLSDSGFYLCAWSDLRETQYFGPGTRLLVL.

This sequence joins TRBV2 and TRBJ1-2, with D possibly TRBD1 on 6 matching bases. The CDR3 sequence is 14 residues long. Germline CDR1 is SNHLY and CDR2 is FYNNEI. The V gene lost 6 bases and the J gene lost 4 bases, with 15 bases spanning the gap. The CDR3 here is CASRTLDSLYGYTF. In nucleotides, the CDR3 is TGTGCCAGCAGGACTTTGGACAGTCTCTATGGCTACACCTTC.

The chain combines TRBV6-4 with TRBJ2-6; 7 bases match TRBD1. Germline CDR1 reads MRHNA; CDR2 reads SNTAGT. Trimming cost V 5 bases and J 2 bases; bases outside gene matches: 3. The CDR3 has 15 amino acids. The CDR3 sequence: CASSLDRAGANVLTF. The CDR3 region has the DNA TGTGCCAGCAGTCTTGACAGGGCTGGGGCCAACGTCCTGACTTTC.

The rearrangement joins TRBV30 to TRBJ1-1, with 7 positions matching TRBD1. The length of the CDR3 is 15 residues. Germline loops: CDR1 GTSNPN, CDR2 SVGIG (reference sequence). The ends lost 4 bases at V and 3 bases at J; junction bases unmatched: 11. CDR3 sequence reads: CAWTRTGPFHTEAFF. DNA for the CDR3: TGTGCCTGGACGCGGACAGGACCCTTTCACACTGAAGCTTTCTTT.

This chain uses TRBV5-1 with TRBJ2-1; TRBD2 aligns across 10 bases. The CDR3 runs to 15 residues. Germline V gene data show CDR1 as SGHRS and CDR2 as YFSETQ. With V trimmed by 4 bases and J by 6 bases, 7 bases remained unmatched. In DNA, the CDR3 is TGCGCCAGCAGCCTCCAAGCGGGGGGGCCCAATGAGCAGTTCTTC. Translated: CASSLQAGGPNEQFF.

Note on this clone: Other DNA sequences in the sample encode the same CDR3. This sequence joins TRBV28 and TRBJ1-1; D remains unclear. CDR3 length: 13 residues. V was trimmed by 2 bases and J by 2 bases, leaving 6 bases between them. Germline CDR1 MDHEN, CDR2 SYDVKM. The CDR3 here is CASSLILNTEAFF. The CDR3 DNA is TGTGCCAGCAGTTTAATACTAAACACTGAAGCTTTCTTT.

The genes are TRBV15 and TRBJ2-7; D is possibly TRBD2 (6 bases). V was trimmed by 0 bases and J by 7 bases, leaving 16 bases between them. Germline V lookup: CDR1 LNHNV, CDR2 YYDKDF (reference sequence). There are 15 residues in the CDR3. CDR3 in amino acids: CATSRDPGLSAEQYF. The CDR3 DNA reads as TGTGCCACCAGCAGAGATCCGGGACTTTCCGCGGAGCAGTACTTC.

V is TRBV19 and J is TRBJ2-3; 8 bases map to TRBD2. With 7 bases clipped from V and 3 bases from J, the junction kept 21 bases outside the gene matches. The CDR3 runs to 19 residues. Germline V gene data show CDR1 as LNHDA and CDR2 as SQIVND (reference sequence). CDR3 sequence: CASTPGGGGGLLATDTQYF. The DNA of the CDR3 is TGTGCCAGTACCCCGGGGGGGGGCGGAGGGTTACTGGCTACAGATACGCAGTATTTT.